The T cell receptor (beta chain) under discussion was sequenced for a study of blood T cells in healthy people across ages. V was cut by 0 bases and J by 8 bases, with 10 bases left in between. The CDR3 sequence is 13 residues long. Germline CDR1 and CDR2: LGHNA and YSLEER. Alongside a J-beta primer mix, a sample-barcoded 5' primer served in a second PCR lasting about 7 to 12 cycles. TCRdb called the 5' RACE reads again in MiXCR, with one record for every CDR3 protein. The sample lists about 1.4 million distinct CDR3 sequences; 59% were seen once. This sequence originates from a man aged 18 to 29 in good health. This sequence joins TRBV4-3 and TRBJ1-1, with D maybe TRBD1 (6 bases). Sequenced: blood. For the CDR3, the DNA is TGCGCCAGCAGCCAAGATACCACAGGGGAAGCTTTCTTT. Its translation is CASSQDTTGEAFF.